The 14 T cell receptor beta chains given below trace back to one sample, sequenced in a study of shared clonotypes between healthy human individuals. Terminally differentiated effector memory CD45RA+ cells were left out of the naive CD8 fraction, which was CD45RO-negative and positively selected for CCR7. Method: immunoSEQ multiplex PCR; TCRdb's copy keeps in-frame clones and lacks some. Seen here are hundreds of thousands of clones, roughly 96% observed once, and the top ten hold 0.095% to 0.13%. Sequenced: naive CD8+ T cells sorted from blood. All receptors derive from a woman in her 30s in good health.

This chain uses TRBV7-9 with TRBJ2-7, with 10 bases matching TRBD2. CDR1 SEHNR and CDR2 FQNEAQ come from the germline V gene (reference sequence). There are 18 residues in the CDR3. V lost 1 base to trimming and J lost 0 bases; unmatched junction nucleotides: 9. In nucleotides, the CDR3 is TGTGCCAGCAGCTTAGACCAGCGTGCTAGCGGGAGCTCCTACGAGCAGTACTTC. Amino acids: CASSLDQRASGSSYEQYF. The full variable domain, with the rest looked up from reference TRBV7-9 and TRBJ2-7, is DTGVSQNPRHKITKRGQNVTFRCDPISEHNRLYWYRQTLGQGPEFLTYFQNEAQLEKSRLLSDRFSAERPKGSFSTLEIQRTEQGDSAMYLCASSLDQRASGSSYEQYFGPGTRLTVT.

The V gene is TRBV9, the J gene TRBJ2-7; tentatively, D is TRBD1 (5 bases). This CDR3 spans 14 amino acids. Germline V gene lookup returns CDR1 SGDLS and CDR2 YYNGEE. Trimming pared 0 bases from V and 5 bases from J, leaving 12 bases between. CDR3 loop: CASSVGAGLDEQYF. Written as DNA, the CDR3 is TGTGCCAGCAGCGTAGGGGCAGGGCTGGACGAGCAGTACTTC.

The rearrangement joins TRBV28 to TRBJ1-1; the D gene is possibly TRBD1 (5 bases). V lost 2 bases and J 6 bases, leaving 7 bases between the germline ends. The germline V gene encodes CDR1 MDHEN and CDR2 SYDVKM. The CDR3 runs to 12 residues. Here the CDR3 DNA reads TGTGCCAGCAGTTTACAGGGCCCTGAAGCTTTCTTT. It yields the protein CASSLQGPEAFF.

The CDR3 reads CASSRVRWRPSYEQYF. In DNA, the CDR3 is TGCGCCAGCAGCCGAGTACGGTGGCGCCCCTCCTACGAGCAGTACTTC. The chain links TRBV10-2 to TRBJ2-7, with D uncertain. CDR1 is WSHSY and CDR2 is SAAADI in the germline V gene. Trimming stripped 6 bases from V and 0 bases from J, with 18 bases between. CDR3 size: 16 residues.

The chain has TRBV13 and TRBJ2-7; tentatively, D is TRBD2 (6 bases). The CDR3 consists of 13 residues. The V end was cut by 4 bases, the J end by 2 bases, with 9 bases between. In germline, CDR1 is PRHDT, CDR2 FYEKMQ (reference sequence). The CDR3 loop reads CASSYGTAYEQYF. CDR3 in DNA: TGTGCCAGCAGCTATGGGACTGCCTACGAGCAGTACTTC.

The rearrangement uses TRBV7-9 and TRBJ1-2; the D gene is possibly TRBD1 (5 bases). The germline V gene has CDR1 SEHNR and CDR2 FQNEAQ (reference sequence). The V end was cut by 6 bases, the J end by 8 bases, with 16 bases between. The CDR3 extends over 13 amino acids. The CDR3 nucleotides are TGTGCCAGCAGTTCATGGGGGGTCGAAGGCTACACCTTC. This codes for CASSSWGVEGYTF.

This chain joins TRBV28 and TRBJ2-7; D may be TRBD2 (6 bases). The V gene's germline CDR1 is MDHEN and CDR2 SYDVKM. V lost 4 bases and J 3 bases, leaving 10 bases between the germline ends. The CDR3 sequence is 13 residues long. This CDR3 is CASSSASVYEQYF. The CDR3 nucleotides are TGTGCCAGCAGTTCGGCTAGCGTCTACGAGCAGTACTTC.

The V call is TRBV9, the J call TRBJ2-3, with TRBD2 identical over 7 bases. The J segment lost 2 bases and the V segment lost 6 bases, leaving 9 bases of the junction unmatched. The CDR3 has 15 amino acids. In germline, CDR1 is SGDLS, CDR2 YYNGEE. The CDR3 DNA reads TGTGCCAGCATCGGGGGGTTCCCCCACACAGATACGCAGTATTTT. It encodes CASIGGFPHTDTQYF.

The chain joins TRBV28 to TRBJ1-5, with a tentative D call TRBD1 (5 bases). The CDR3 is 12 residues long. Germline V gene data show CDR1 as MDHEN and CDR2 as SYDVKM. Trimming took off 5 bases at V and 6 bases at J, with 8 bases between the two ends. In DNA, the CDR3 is TGTGCCAGCAGTCCCGGGGGTCAGCCCCAGCATTTT. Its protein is CASSPGGQPQHF.

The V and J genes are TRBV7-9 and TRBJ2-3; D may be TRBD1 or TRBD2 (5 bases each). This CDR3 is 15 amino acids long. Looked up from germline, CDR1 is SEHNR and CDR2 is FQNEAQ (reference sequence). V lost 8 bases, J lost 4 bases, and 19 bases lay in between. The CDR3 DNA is TGTGCCAGCGACACATTAGGGGACGGCGCAGATACGCAGTATTTT. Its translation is CASDTLGDGADTQYF.

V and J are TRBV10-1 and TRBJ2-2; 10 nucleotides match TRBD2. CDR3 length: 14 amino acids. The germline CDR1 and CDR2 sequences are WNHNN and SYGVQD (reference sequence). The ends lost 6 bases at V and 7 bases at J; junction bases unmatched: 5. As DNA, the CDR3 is TGCGCCAGCAGCCTAGCGGGAGAGGGCGGGGAGCTGTTTTTT. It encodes CASSLAGEGGELFF.

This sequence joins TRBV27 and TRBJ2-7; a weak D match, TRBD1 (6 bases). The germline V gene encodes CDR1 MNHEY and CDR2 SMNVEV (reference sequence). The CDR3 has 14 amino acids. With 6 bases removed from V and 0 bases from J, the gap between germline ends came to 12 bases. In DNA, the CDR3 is TGTGCCAGCAGCTCAGGGGATAACTCCTACGAGCAGTACTTC. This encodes CASSSGDNSYEQYF.

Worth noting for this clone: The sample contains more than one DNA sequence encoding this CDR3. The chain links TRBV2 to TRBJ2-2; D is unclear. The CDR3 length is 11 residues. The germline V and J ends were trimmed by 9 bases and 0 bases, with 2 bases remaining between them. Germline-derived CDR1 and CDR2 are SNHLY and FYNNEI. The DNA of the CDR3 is TGTGCCAGTTCGAACACCGGGGAGCTGTTTTTT. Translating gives CASSNTGELFF. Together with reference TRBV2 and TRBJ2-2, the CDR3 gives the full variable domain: EPEVTQTPSHQVTQMGQEVILRCVPISNHLYFYWYRQILGQKVEFLVSFYNNEISEKSEIFDDQFSVERPDGSNFTLKIRSTKLEDSAMYFCASSNTGELFFGEGSRLTVL.

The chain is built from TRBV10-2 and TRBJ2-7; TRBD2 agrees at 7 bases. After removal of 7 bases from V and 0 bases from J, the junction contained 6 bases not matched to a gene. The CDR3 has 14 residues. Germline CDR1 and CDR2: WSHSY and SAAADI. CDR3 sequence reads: CASTGGRSSYEQYF. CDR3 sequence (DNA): TGCGCCAGCACGGGGGGAAGGAGCTCCTACGAGCAGTACTTC.